This TCR beta chain was identified during a study of CD8 T cells in Susac syndrome. On the study more broadly: Treatment at blood withdrawal was none, corticosteroids, or intravenous immunoglobulin alone in Susac syndrome patients. Overall study findings and caveats: TEMRA cells and active patients showed peak Susac CD8+ clonal expansion.

The sequenced target, TCR beta, came from blood CD8+ and CD4+ T cells. Diagnostic criteria defined recently for definite or probable disease were met by the Susac syndrome patients. In the case of this clonotype: Its antigen is undetermined.

V lost 6 bases and J lost 7, with 13 bases in between. The CDR3 is made up of 13 amino acids. Germline CDR1 is MDHEN and CDR2 is SYDVKM. RNA amounts of roughly 0.45 to 1 ug underwent reverse transcription with random hexamers. TCRdb re-derived calls from the immunoSEQ multiplex PCR reads in MiXCR, one entry per CDR3 protein. This sample yields about 190,000 distinct CDR3 sequences, of which approximately 95% are seen a single time; approximately 0.15% belongs to the top ten. This chain joins TRBV28 and TRBJ2-1; D is possibly TRBD1 or TRBD2 (6 bases each). This TCR came from a human donor with Susac syndrome. Material: CD8+ T cells from PBMCs. As DNA, the CDR3 is TGTGCCAGCAGCGATAGGGGGAGGAATGAGCAGTTCTTC. It yields the protein CASSDRGRNEQFF. Complete variable domain (other parts from reference TRBV28 and TRBJ2-1): DVKVTQSSRYLVKRTGEKVFLECVQDMDHENMFWYRQDPGLGLRLIYFSYDVKMKEKGDIPEGYSVSREKKERFSLILESASTNQTSMYLCASSDRGRNEQFFGPGTRLTVL.